This passage covers 18 T cell receptor beta chains from one sample sequenced in a study of blood T cell repertoires in COVID-19. Method: immunoSEQ multiplex PCR; TCRdb's copy keeps in-frame clones and lacks some. The table records about 170,000 clones, about 86% of them present only once. Input material: peripheral blood. The receptors shown here come from a human donor with acute or convalescent COVID-19. The donor label of this sample is uncertain.

V usage is TRBV10-3 and J usage is TRBJ1-6; TRBD1 matches at 7 bases. Germline assignment: CDR1 ENHRY and CDR2 SYGVKD. V trimming: 6 bases; J trimming: 4 bases; junction bases outside the gene matches: 9. The CDR3 extends over 16 amino acids. CDR3 bases: TGTGCCATCAGATCCGACAGGGAAGGGTATAATTCACCCCTCCACTTT. Translated: CAIRSDREGYNSPLHF.

The chain combines TRBV5-1 with TRBJ2-1; TRBD1 aligns across 10 bases. With V trimmed by 4 bases and J by 7 bases, 8 bases remained unmatched. CDR3 length equals 15 residues. In germline, CDR1 is SGHRS, CDR2 YFSETQ. CDR3 residues: CASSIGQGVYNEQFF. The CDR3 region has the DNA TGCGCCAGCAGCATAGGACAGGGGGTGTATAATGAGCAGTTCTTC.

The chain uses TRBV5-4 and TRBJ2-1; 11 bases agree with TRBD2. The CDR3 sequence is 15 residues long. Germline V gene sequence: CDR1 SGHNT, CDR2 YYREEE (reference sequence). J was trimmed by 4 bases and V by 3 bases; bases with no gene match: 3. This chain's CDR3 is CASSSGTSGYNEQFF. The DNA of the CDR3 is TGTGCCAGCAGCTCGGGGACTAGCGGATACAATGAGCAGTTCTTC. The complete variable domain, with remaining parts taken from reference TRBV5-4 and TRBJ2-1, reads ETGVTQSPTHLIKTRGQQVTLRCSSQSGHNTVSWYQQALGQGPQFIFQYYREEENGRGNFPPRFSGLQFPNYSSELNVNALELDDSALYLCASSSGTSGYNEQFFGPGTRLTVL.

CDR3 nucleotides: TGTGCCAGCCAGGCCCTAGCGGGGGGCTCAGAGACCCAGTACTTC. Protein sequence: CASQALAGGSETQYF. The chain carries TRBV19 and TRBJ2-5, with 11 bases lining up with TRBD2. CDR1 and CDR2 from the germline V gene are LNHDA and SQIVND (reference sequence). The CDR3 sequence is 15 residues long. Trimming removed 9 bases from V and 4 bases from J; junction bases left unmatched: 10.

This clone was seen just once. The chain links TRBV30 to TRBJ1-5; D might be TRBD1 (6 bases). The V gene lost 5 bases and the J gene lost 3 bases, with 8 bases spanning the gap. CDR1 and CDR2 from the germline V gene are GTSNPN and SVGIG (reference sequence). This CDR3 has 12 residues. CDR3 sequence reads: CAWGQFNQPQHF. In DNA form, the CDR3 reads TGTGCCTGGGGACAGTTCAATCAGCCCCAGCATTTT.

The chain joins TRBV25-1 to TRBJ2-5, with a weak D call TRBD1 (6 bases). Trimming took 3 bases from V and 10 from J, leaving 18 bases between them. Germline loops: CDR1 MGHDK, CDR2 SYGVNS. The CDR3 has 14 amino acids. Here the CDR3 DNA reads TGTGCCAGCAGTGATGTGAGCGTCAGGGGTAACCAGTACTTC. It codes for CASSDVSVRGNQYF. The full variable domain, with the rest looked up from reference TRBV25-1 and TRBJ2-5, is EADIYQTPRYLVIGTGKKITLECSQTMGHDKMYWYQQDPGMELHLIHYSYGVNSTEKGDLSSESTVSRIRTEHFPLTLESARPSHTSQYLCASSDVSVRGNQYFGPGTRLLVL.

The chain has TRBV5-4 and TRBJ1-2, with D uncertain. Germline CDR1 SGHNT, CDR2 YYREEE (reference sequence). CDR3 length: 12 amino acids. The ends were cut back, 0 bases at V and 8 bases at J, with 8 bases in the middle. The CDR3 reads CASSLEARGYTF. As DNA, the CDR3 is TGTGCCAGCAGCTTGGAAGCGCGAGGCTACACCTTC.

The rearrangement uses TRBV9 and TRBJ2-7; TRBD1 might be the D (6 bases). Trimming took off 2 bases at V and 5 bases at J, with 14 bases between the two ends. Germline CDR1 and CDR2: SGDLS and YYNGEE. The CDR3 totals 14 residues. The CDR3 region has the DNA TGTGCCAGCAGCGTCGGACAGCGCCGCGACGAGCAGTACTTC. It codes for CASSVGQRRDEQYF.

The DNA for the CDR3 is TGTGCCAGCAGCTTGGTAGGGGCAGGGGGCCTGAACACTGAAGCTTTCTTT. The encoded protein is CASSLVGAGGLNTEAFF. The rearrangement links TRBV5-6 to TRBJ1-1, with 8 bases that match TRBD1. Trimming cost V 0 bases and J 0 bases; bases outside gene matches: 7. CDR1 SGHDT and CDR2 YYEEEE come from the germline V gene. This CDR3 is 17 amino acids long.

This clone was observed a single time. The gene calls are TRBV5-5 and TRBJ2-7; 9 bases map to TRBD1. The trim removed 4 bases at V and 1 base at J, leaving 18 bases unmatched. Germline V CDR1 and CDR2: SGHKS, YYEKEE (reference sequence). The CDR3 sequence is 19 residues long. The CDR3 DNA is TGTGCCAGCAGCGTACCGGGACAGGGAGGGTTGGTTAAGTCCTACGAGCAGTACTTC. As protein: CASSVPGQGGLVKSYEQYF.

The V gene is TRBV2, the J gene TRBJ2-7, with D perhaps TRBD2 (5 bases). Trimming left V 5 bases short and J 0 bases short, with 14 bases between. CDR3 length: 15 residues. In germline, CDR1 is SNHLY, CDR2 FYNNEI. The CDR3 DNA follows: TGTGCCAGCAGTATTAGCGCTCCTAGCTCCTACGAGCAGTACTTC. It specifies CASSISAPSSYEQYF.

This clone is a singleton in its sample. V gene TRBV28 combines with J gene TRBJ1-4; D possibly corresponds to TRBD1 (5 bases). The CDR3 is 15 residues long. Trimming removed 6 bases from V and 4 bases from J, with 15 bases in between. The germline CDR1 and CDR2 sequences are MDHEN and SYDVKM. This chain's CDR3 is CASSRGTESNEKLFF. The CDR3 DNA follows: TGTGCCAGCAGCCGCGGGACCGAGAGTAATGAAAAACTGTTTTTT.

The rearrangement uses TRBV2 and TRBJ2-1, with 8 nucleotides matching TRBD2. The germline V gene has CDR1 SNHLY and CDR2 FYNNEI. The length of the CDR3 is 14 residues. The V and J ends lost 2 bases and 12 bases, in that order; junction bases with no gene match: 9. CDR3 nucleotide sequence: TGTGCCAGCAGTGAATACGGGGGGGCCGGAGGGCAGTTCTTC. Its translation: CASSEYGGAGGQFF.

The chain has TRBV30 and TRBJ2-5; tentatively, D is TRBD1 (6 bases). V dropped 2 bases and J dropped 4 bases, with 11 bases sitting between them. CDR1 and CDR2 (germline): GTSNPN, SVGIG (reference sequence). CDR3 length equals 13 residues. CDR3: CAWSLQGRETQYF. The CDR3 DNA is TGTGCCTGGAGTCTACAGGGTCGAGAGACCCAGTACTTC.

The chain links TRBV2 to TRBJ1-1, with D perhaps TRBD1 (5 bases). Trimming shortened V by 4 bases and J by 4 bases, and 13 bases separated the two germline ends. CDR3 size: 14 residues. Germline CDR1 reads SNHLY; CDR2 reads FYNNEI. CDR3 sequence: CASSVRERATEAFF. The DNA of the CDR3 is TGTGCCAGCAGTGTCAGGGAACGAGCCACTGAAGCTTTCTTT.

The chain links TRBV28 to TRBJ1-2; no clear D. CDR1 is MDHEN and CDR2 is SYDVKM in the germline V gene. V dropped 2 bases and J dropped 5 bases, with 6 bases sitting between them. The CDR3 is 12 amino acids. CDR3 coding DNA: TGTGCCAGCAGTTTAGCGGGGTATGGCTACACCTTC. This translates into CASSLAGYGYTF.

The V call is TRBV14, the J call TRBJ1-1; no definite D call. The CDR3 covers 13 residues. Germline V CDR1 and CDR2: SGHDN, FVKESK. Trimming stripped 6 bases from V and 0 bases from J, with 8 bases between. CDR3 nucleotide sequence: TGTGCCAGCAGTCTGCGGCTGAACACTGAAGCTTTCTTT. Protein: CASSLRLNTEAFF.

The CDR3 region is CTSSQGVTGQGGQPQHF. As DNA, the CDR3 is TGCACCAGCAGCCAAGGGGTAACGGGACAGGGAGGTCAGCCCCAGCATTTT. The chain joins TRBV1 to TRBJ1-5; the table's D call, TRBD1, was not checked against the DNA. TRBV1 is recorded as a pseudogene. This CDR3 comprises 17 residues.